This TCR beta chain was sequenced during a study of shared clonotypes between healthy human individuals. V lost 6 bases, J lost 2 bases, and 18 bases lay in between. The CDR3 totals 16 residues. Per the germline V gene, CDR1 is LNHDA and CDR2 is SQIVND (reference sequence). TCRdb's copy holds only in-frame clones and misses some; the assay was immunoSEQ multiplex PCR. Among about 1.5 million clones listed, more than 95% were seen once. The V and J genes are TRBV19 and TRBJ2-3; TRBD2 might be the D (5 bases). The origin of this receptor is a man aged 25 to 40 in good health. Sequenced: naive CD4+ T cells sorted from blood. Sample subset: CD45RA+ positively selected. CDR3 region: CASRPPGRADTDTQYF. DNA of the CDR3: TGTGCCAGTAGACCCCCTGGGCGGGCCGACACAGATACGCAGTATTTT.